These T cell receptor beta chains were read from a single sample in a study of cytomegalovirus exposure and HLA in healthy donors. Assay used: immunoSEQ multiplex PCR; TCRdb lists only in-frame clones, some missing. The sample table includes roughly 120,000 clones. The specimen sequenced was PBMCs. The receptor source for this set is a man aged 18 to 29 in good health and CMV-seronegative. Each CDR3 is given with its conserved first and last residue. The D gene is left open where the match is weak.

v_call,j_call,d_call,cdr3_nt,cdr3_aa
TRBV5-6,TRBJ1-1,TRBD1,TGTGCCAGCAGCCTGGACAGGGGGAACACTGAAGCTTTCTTT,CASSLDRGNTEAFF
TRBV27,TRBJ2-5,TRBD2,TGTGCCAGCAGTCGCCTTCCGGCGGGAGTTGGTGAAGAGACCCAGTACTTC,CASSRLPAGVGEETQYF
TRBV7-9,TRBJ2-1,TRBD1,TGTGCCAGCAGCGCGGACAGGGTAACCTACAATGAGCAGTTCTTC,CASSADRVTYNEQFF
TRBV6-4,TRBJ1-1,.,TGTGCCAGCAGTGAAGGAGAGAACACTGAAGCTTTCTTT,CASSEGENTEAFF
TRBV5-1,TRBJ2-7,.,TGCGCCAGCAGCCCGACGACAGGAGGTCCGGAGCAGTACTTC,CASSPTTGGPEQYF
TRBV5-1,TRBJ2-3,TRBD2,TGCGCCAGCAGTTCGCCTAGCGGGAGCACAGATACGCAGTATTTT,CASSSPSGSTDTQYF
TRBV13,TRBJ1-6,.,TGTGCCAGCAGCTTAAAGACAGGCGGTAATTCACCCCTCCACTTT,CASSLKTGGNSPLHF
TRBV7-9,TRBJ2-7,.,TGTGCCAGCAGCTTAGCGACTAGTTCGTACGAGCAGTACTTC,CASSLATSSYEQYF
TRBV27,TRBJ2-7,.,TGTGCCAGCAGTTCAAATTTCCACGAGCAGTACTTC,CASSSNFHEQYF
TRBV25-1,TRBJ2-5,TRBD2,TGTGCCAGCAGCCTTTCTAGCGGAGAGGGGGAGACCCAGTACTTC,CASSLSSGEGETQYF
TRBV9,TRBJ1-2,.,TGTGCCAGCAGTAAAGACAAGATATATCCTAACTATGGCTACACCTTC,CASSKDKIYPNYGYTF
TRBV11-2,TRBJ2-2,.,TGTGCCAGCAGCCCGATCGGGGTTAGCGCTCCCGGGGAGCTGTTTTTT,CASSPIGVSAPGELFF
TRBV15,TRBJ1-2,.,TGTGCCACCAGCAGACGGACACCTACTAACTATGGCTACACCTTC,CATSRRTPTNYGYTF
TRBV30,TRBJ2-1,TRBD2,TGTGCCTGGAGGAGTCTAGCGGGATCTGACAATGAGCAGTTCTTC,CAWRSLAGSDNEQFF
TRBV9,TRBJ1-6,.,TGTGCCAGCAGCGTAGATTTGGGAGGGGTACGAGGGTCACCCCTCCACTTT,CASSVDLGGVRGSPLHF
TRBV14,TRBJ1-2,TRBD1,TGTGCCAGCAGCCACCGGTCGACAGGGGGACAGGGCTACACCTTC,CASSHRSTGGQGYTF
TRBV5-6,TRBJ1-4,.,TGTGCCAGCAGCCCCACCGGTCCCGGGGATGAAAAACTGTTTTTT,CASSPTGPGDEKLFF